This T cell receptor beta chain was sequenced during a study of identical twins. Whole-study findings and limits: Conclusions relied on cross-sectional statistical analysis, not following the same donors.

The CDR3 contains 15 residues. CDR1 is SNHLY and CDR2 is FYNNEI in the germline V gene. The J segment lost 2 bases and the V segment lost 4 bases, leaving 4 bases of the junction unmatched. Concerning this clonotype: Its antigen is unidentified.

cDNA molecules carried unique molecular identifiers, and template switching added a universal primer site. TCRdb used MiXCR to reprocess the 5' RACE reads, holding one entry per CDR3 protein. Among around 960,000 distinct CDR3 sequences, roughly an eighth were seen once, and the ten largest hold about 1.5%. The same data also contributed to another study, on yellow fever vaccine responses in identical twins.

Sequenced sample: PBMCs. This chain joins TRBV2 and TRBJ2-5, with TRBD2 identical over 10 bases. The origin of this receptor is a woman aged 18 to 35 in good health. CDR3 loop: CASSGTGLAQETQYF. The CDR3 DNA reads TGTGCCAGCAGTGGGACGGGACTAGCGCAAGAGACCCAGTACTTC.